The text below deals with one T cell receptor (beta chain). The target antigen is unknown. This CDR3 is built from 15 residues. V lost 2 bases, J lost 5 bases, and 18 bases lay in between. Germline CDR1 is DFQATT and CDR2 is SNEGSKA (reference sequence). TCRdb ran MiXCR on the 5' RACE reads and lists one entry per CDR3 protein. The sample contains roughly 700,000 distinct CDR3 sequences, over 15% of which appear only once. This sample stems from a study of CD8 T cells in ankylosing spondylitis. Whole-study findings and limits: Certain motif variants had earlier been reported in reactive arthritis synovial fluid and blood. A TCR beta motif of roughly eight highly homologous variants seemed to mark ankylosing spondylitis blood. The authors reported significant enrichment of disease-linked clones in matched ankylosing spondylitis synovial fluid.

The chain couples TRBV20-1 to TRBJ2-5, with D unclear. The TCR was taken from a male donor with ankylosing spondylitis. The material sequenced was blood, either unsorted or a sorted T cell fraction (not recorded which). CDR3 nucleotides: TGCAGTGCTAGAATCAGGATAGTTGGATCGGAGACCCAGTACTTC. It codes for CSARIRIVGSETQYF.